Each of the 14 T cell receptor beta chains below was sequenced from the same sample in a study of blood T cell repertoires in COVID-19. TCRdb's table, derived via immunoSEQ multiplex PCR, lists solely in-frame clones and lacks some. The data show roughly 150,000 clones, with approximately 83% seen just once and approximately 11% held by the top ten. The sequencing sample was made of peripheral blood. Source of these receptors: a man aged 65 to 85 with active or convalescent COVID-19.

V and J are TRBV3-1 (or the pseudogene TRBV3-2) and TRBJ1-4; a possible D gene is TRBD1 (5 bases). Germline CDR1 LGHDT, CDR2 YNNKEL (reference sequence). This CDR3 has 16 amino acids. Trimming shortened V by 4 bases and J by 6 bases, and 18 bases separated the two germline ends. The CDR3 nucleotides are TGTGCCAGCAGCCCCACCAAGGGAGGGGCATATGAAAAACTGTTTTTT. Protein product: CASSPTKGGAYEKLFF.

CDR3 region: CASSQLTGTDTQYF. CDR3 coding DNA: TGTGCCAGCAGCCAGCTTACAGGCACAGATACGCAGTATTTT. The chain combines TRBV3-1 (or the pseudogene TRBV3-2) with TRBJ2-3; the D is unclear. The CDR3 runs 14 residues. CDR1 is LGHDT, CDR2 YNNKEL, per germline (reference sequence). V lost 3 bases and J lost 1, with 8 bases in between.

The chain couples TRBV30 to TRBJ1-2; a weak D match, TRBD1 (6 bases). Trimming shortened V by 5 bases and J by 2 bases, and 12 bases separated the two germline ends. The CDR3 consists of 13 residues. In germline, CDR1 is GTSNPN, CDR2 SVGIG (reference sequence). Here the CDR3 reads CAWAGGSNYGYTF. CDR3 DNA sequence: TGTGCCTGGGCTGGGGGCTCAAACTATGGCTACACCTTC.

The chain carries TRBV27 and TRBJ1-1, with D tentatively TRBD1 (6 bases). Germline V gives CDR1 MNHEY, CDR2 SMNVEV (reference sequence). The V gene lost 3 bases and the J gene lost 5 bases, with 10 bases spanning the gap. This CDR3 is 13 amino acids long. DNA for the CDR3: TGTGCCAGCAGTTTGGAAAGGGGGACTGAAGCTTTCTTT. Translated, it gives CASSLERGTEAFF.

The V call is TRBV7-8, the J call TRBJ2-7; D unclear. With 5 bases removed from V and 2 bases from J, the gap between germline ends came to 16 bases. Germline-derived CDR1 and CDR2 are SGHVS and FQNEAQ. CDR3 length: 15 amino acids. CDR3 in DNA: TGTGCCAGCAGCAAACGACTCCCCTTGGCCTACGAGCAGTACTTC. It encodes CASSKRLPLAYEQYF.

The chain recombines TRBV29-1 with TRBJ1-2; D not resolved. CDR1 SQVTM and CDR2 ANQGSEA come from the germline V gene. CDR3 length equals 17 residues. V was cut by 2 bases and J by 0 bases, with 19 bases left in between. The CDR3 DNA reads TGCAGCGTTGAATATCGGGAAACGGGAATAGCTAACTATGGCTACACCTTC. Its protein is CSVEYRETGIANYGYTF.

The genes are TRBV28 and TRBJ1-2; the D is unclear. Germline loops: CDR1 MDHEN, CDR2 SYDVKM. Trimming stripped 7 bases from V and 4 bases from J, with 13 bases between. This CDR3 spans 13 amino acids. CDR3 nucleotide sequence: TGTGCCAGCACCCAGGACTCCATCTATGGCTACACCTTC. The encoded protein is CASTQDSIYGYTF.

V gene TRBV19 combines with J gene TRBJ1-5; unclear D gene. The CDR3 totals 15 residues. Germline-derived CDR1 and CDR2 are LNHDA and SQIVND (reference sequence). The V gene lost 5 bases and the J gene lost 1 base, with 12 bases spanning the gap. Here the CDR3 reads CASSPRLRSNQPQHF. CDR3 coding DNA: TGTGCCAGTAGTCCCCGCCTCAGGAGCAATCAGCCCCAGCATTTT. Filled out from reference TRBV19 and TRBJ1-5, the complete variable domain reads DGGITQSPKYLFRKEGQNVTLSCEQNLNHDAMYWYRQDPGQGLRLIYYSQIVNDFQKGDIAEGYSVSREKKESFPLTVTSAQKNPTAFYLCASSPRLRSNQPQHFGDGTRLSIL.

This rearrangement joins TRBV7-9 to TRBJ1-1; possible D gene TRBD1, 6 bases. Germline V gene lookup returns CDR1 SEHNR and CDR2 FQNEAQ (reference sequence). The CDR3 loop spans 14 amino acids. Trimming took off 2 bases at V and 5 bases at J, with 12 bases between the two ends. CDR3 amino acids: CASSLYTGNTEAFF. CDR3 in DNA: TGTGCCAGCAGCTTATATACAGGGAATACTGAAGCTTTCTTT.

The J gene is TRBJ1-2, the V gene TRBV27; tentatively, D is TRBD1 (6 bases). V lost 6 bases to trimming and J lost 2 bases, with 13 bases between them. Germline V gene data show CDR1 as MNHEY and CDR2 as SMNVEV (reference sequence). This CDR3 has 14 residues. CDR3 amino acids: CASRATGRNYGYTF. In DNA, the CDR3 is TGTGCCAGCAGGGCGACAGGTCGGAACTATGGCTACACCTTC.

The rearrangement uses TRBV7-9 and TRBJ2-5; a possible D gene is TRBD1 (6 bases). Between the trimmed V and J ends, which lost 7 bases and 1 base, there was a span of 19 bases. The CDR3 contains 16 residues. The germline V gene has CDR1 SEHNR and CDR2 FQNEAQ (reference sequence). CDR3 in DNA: TGTGCCAGCACCCCCGTGGGTGGACAGTTCCAAGAGACCCAGTACTTC. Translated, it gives CASTPVGGQFQETQYF.

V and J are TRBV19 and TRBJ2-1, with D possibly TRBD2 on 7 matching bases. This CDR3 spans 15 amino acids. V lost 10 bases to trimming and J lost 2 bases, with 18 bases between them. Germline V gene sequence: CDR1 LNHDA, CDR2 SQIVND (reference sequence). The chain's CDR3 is CATSRGGGAYNEQFF. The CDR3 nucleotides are TGTGCCACCAGTAGGGGGGGCGGTGCCTACAATGAGCAGTTCTTC.

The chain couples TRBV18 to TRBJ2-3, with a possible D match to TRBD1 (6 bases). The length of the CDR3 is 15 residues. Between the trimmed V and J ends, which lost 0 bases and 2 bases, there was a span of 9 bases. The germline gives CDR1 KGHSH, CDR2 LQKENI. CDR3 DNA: TGTGCCAGCTCACCACCGGGGGCCTACACAGATACGCAGTATTTT. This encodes CASSPPGAYTDTQYF.

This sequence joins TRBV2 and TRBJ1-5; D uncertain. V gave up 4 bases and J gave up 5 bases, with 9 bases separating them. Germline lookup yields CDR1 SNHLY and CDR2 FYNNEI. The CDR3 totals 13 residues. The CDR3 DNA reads TGTGCCAGCAGTGTCTTAGTGGATCAGCCCCAGCATTTT. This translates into CASSVLVDQPQHF.